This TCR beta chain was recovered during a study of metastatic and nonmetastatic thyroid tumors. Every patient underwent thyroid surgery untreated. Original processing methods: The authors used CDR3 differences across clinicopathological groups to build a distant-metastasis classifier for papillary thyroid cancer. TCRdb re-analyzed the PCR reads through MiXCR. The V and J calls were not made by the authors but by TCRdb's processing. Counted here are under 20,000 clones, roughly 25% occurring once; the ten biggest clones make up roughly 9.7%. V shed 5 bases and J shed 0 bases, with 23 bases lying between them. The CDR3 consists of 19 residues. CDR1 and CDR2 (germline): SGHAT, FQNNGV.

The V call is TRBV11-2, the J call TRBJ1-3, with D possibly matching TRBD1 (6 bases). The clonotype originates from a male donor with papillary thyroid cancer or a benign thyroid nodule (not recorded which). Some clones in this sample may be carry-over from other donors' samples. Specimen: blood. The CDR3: CASSIWGAGALSSGNTIYF. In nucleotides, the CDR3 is TGTGCCAGCAGCATCTGGGGGGCAGGGGCCCTTTCCTCTGGAAACACCATATATTTT.